These 19 T cell receptor beta chains share one sample of origin, sequenced in a study of blood T cell repertoires in COVID-19. The repertoire was sequenced with immunoSEQ multiplex PCR; TCRdb's copy has only in-frame clones and lacks some. The repertoire holds about 100,000 clones, with 65% to 90% as singletons. Source material: peripheral blood. The source of these receptors is a man aged 55 to 69 with acute or convalescent COVID-19.

V usage is TRBV28 and J usage is TRBJ2-7; no reliable D call. CDR1 MDHEN and CDR2 SYDVKM come from the germline V gene. The ends were cut back, 4 bases at V and 3 bases at J, with 4 bases in the middle. The CDR3 has 11 amino acids. CDR3 in DNA: TGTGCCAGCAGTTCCAACTACGAGCAGTACTTC. Protein sequence: CASSSNYEQYF.

CDR3 nucleotides: TGTGCCAGCAGACAACAGGTTTACACTGAAGCTTTCTTT. The encoded protein is CASRQQVYTEAFF. The genes are TRBV12-3 or TRBV12-4 and TRBJ1-1; possible D gene TRBD1, 5 bases. V was cut by 6 bases and J by 3 bases, with 11 bases left in between. CDR3 size: 13 residues.

V gene TRBV30 combines with J gene TRBJ1-2; 9 nucleotides line up with TRBD1. The CDR3 is 14 residues long. With 3 bases clipped from V and 3 bases from J, the junction kept 5 bases outside the gene matches. Germline V lookup: CDR1 GTSNPN, CDR2 SVGIG (reference sequence). CDR3 sequence reads: CAWSRDRAHYGYTF. The CDR3 bases are TGTGCCTGGAGCCGGGACAGGGCTCACTATGGCTACACCTTC. Together with reference TRBV30 and TRBJ1-2, the CDR3 gives the full variable domain: SQTIHQWPATLVQPVGSPLSLECTVEGTSNPNLYWYRQAAGRGLQLLFYSVGIGQISSEVPQNLSASRPQDRQFILSSKKLLLSDSGFYLCAWSRDRAHYGYTFGSGTRLTVV.

The chain has TRBV27 and TRBJ2-1, with 8 bases lining up with TRBD2. The CDR3 has 15 amino acids. The J segment lost 5 bases and the V segment lost 5 bases, leaving 8 bases of the junction unmatched. Looked up from germline, CDR1 is MNHEY and CDR2 is SMNVEV (reference sequence). CDR3 nucleotide sequence: TGTGCCAGCAGTAAGAGCGGGAGAGTCGACAATGAGCAGTTCTTC. The encoded protein is CASSKSGRVDNEQFF.

This clone is judged medium-sized. This rearrangement joins TRBV6-5 to TRBJ1-6; D not certain. CDR1 is MNHEY, CDR2 SVGAGI, per germline. This CDR3 region has 15 residues. V was cut by 6 bases and J by 7 bases, with 16 bases left in between. CDR3 DNA: TGTGCCAGCAGGCCAGATATAAAGAACAATTCACCCCTCCACTTT. This translates into CASRPDIKNNSPLHF.

This clone showed up just a few times. V gene TRBV9 combines with J gene TRBJ2-3, with D perhaps matching TRBD2 (6 bases). Germline CDR1 is SGDLS and CDR2 is YYNGEE. The CDR3 contains 15 residues. Trimming removed 4 bases at V and 2 bases at J, with 14 bases between. The CDR3 loop reads CASSSPEGSTDTQYF. CDR3 nucleotides: TGTGCCAGCAGCTCCCCGGAGGGGTCCACAGATACGCAGTATTTT.

The chain carries TRBV7-3 and TRBJ1-1; no firm D call. CDR1 and CDR2 (germline): SGHTA, FQGTGA. Trimming shortened V by 4 bases and J by 1 base, and 13 bases separated the two germline ends. The CDR3 has 15 residues. CDR3 loop: CASSSSLGRNTEAFF. The CDR3 bases are TGTGCCAGCAGCTCCTCCCTAGGAAGGAACACTGAAGCTTTCTTT.

The chain couples TRBV4-1 to TRBJ1-4, with D possibly being TRBD1 (5 bases). V was shortened by 8 bases and J by 4 bases, with 11 bases between the two germline ends. The V gene's germline CDR1 is MGHRA and CDR2 YSYEKL. The CDR3 consists of 13 residues. For the CDR3, the DNA is TGCGCCAGCGGCAGGGTCCTTAATGAAAAACTGTTTTTT. As protein: CASGRVLNEKLFF.

The chain recombines TRBV6-5 with TRBJ2-1; 10 bases match TRBD1. From germline, CDR1 is MNHEY and CDR2 SVGAGI. This CDR3 region has 15 residues. The ends lost 0 bases at V and 9 bases at J; junction bases unmatched: 5. The CDR3 DNA is TGTGCCAGCAGTTACTCGATGACAGGGGGCTCTGAGCAGTTCTTC. Protein: CASSYSMTGGSEQFF.

The chain uses TRBV5-1 and TRBJ2-1, with 9 nucleotides matching TRBD2. Germline loops: CDR1 SGHRS, CDR2 YFSETQ. Trimming cost V 3 bases and J 4 bases; bases outside gene matches: 11. The CDR3 has 17 amino acids. The CDR3 nucleotides read TGCGCCAGCAGCTCCTCAGGAAGCGGGGGGCTGTACAATGAGCAGTTCTTC. Encoded protein: CASSSSGSGGLYNEQFF.

CDR3 sequence (DNA): TGTGCCAGCAGCCACATAACCAGGAAAAGGTCCTACAATGAGCAGTTCTTC. Translated, it gives CASSHITRKRSYNEQFF. The chain is built from TRBV3-1 (or the pseudogene TRBV3-2) and TRBJ2-1; no clear D gene. Trimming shortened V by 3 bases and J by 1 base, and 16 bases separated the two germline ends. In germline, CDR1 is LGHDT, CDR2 YNNKEL (reference sequence). The CDR3 consists of 17 residues.

The genes are TRBV7-9 and TRBJ1-1, with D possibly matching TRBD1 (6 bases). This CDR3 contains 13 residues. The V gene lost 5 bases and the J gene lost 2 bases, with 9 bases spanning the gap. Germline values: CDR1 SEHNR, CDR2 FQNEAQ (reference sequence). This CDR3 is CASSVQGNTEAFF. Here the CDR3 DNA reads TGTGCCAGCAGCGTACAGGGAAACACTGAAGCTTTCTTT.

The chain recombines TRBV18 with TRBJ2-7, with TRBD1 matching 12 bases. CDR3 length equals 16 residues. Germline CDR1 and CDR2: KGHSH and LQKENI. Germline trimming cut 6 bases from V and 7 bases from J; bases unmatched to any gene: 13. CDR3 nucleotide sequence: TGTGCCAGCTCGCCCCTCGGGACAGGGGGCGCGGGGGAGCAGTACTTC. Translating gives CASSPLGTGGAGEQYF. Full variable domain (missing parts from reference TRBV18 and TRBJ2-7): NAGVMQNPRHLVRRRGQEARLRCSPMKGHSHVYWYRQLPEEGLKFMVYLQKENIIDESGMPKERFSAEFPKEGPSILRIQQVVRGDSAAYFCASSPLGTGGAGEQYFGPGTRLTVT.

The rearrangement joins TRBV2 to TRBJ2-7, with unresolved D. Germline lookup yields CDR1 SNHLY and CDR2 FYNNEI. Trimming stripped 3 bases from V and 7 bases from J, with 10 bases between. The CDR3 consists of 12 residues. The CDR3 bases are TGTGCCAGCAGTGATCCGCTAGTGGAGCAGTACTTC. It encodes CASSDPLVEQYF.

The V and J genes are TRBV7-9 and TRBJ1-4, with TRBD1 matching over 8 bases. This CDR3 has 15 amino acids. V shed 5 bases, J shed 8 bases, and the junction held 10 bases outside the gene matches. Looked up from germline, CDR1 is SEHNR and CDR2 is FQNEAQ (reference sequence). CDR3: CASSHATGVREKLFF. CDR3 nucleotide sequence: TGTGCCAGCAGCCACGCGACAGGGGTCAGGGAAAAACTGTTTTTT.

The rearrangement links TRBV5-1 to TRBJ1-2, with 10 bases lining up with TRBD1. Germline V CDR1 and CDR2: SGHRS, YFSETQ. There are 16 residues in the CDR3. The J segment lost 7 bases and the V segment lost 0 bases, leaving 9 bases of the junction unmatched. CDR3 coding DNA: TGCGCCAGCAGCTTGGCAGGGACAGGGGTCTTGAGTGGCTACACCTTC. Its translation is CASSLAGTGVLSGYTF.

The chain employs TRBV7-8 and TRBJ1-2, with D possibly TRBD1 on 6 matching bases. The length of the CDR3 is 15 residues. Germline CDR1 is SGHVS and CDR2 is FQNEAQ. The V end was cut by 4 bases, the J end by 4 bases, with 16 bases between. CDR3 in DNA: TGTGCCAGCAGCTCCAGAACAGGGCTCCTCTATGGCTACACCTTC. This codes for CASSSRTGLLYGYTF.

This rearrangement joins TRBV3-1 (or the pseudogene TRBV3-2) to TRBJ2-5; 9 nucleotides align to TRBD2. J was trimmed by 5 bases and V by 1 base; bases with no gene match: 5. CDR1 and CDR2 from the germline V gene are LGHDT and YNNKEL (reference sequence). CDR3 size: 15 residues. The CDR3: CASSQVGGRAETQYF. The CDR3, as DNA: TGTGCCAGCAGCCAAGTTGGCGGGAGGGCGGAGACCCAGTACTTC.

The chain links TRBV9 to TRBJ2-5; 11 bases line up with TRBD2. CDR1 is SGDLS and CDR2 is YYNGEE in the germline V gene. J gave up 3 bases and V 3 bases, and 4 bases lay outside the gene matches. This CDR3 is 15 amino acids long. CDR3 residues: CASSGTSGGKETQYF. The CDR3 coding sequence is TGTGCCAGCAGCGGAACTAGCGGGGGAAAAGAGACCCAGTACTTC.